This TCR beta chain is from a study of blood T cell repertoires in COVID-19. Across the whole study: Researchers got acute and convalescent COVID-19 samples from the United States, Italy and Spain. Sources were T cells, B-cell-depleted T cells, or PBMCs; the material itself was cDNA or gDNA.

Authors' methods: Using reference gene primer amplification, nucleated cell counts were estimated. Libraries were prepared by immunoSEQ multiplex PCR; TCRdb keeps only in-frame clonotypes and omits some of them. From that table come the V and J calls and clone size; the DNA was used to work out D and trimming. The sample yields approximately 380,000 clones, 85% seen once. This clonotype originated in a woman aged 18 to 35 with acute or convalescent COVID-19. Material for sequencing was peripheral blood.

CDR3 amino acids: CASTESTGTEQYF. CDR3 nucleotides: TGTGCCAGTACCGAATCGACAGGGACCGAGCAGTACTTC. The gene calls are TRBV19 and TRBJ2-7, with 7 nucleotides matching TRBD1. CDR1 is LNHDA and CDR2 is SQIVND in the germline V gene (reference sequence). The CDR3 extends over 13 amino acids. V dropped 7 bases and J dropped 6; count of bases not matched to a gene: 9. The variable domain in full, with the rest retrieved from reference TRBV19 and TRBJ2-7, is DGGITQSPKYLFRKEGQNVTLSCEQNLNHDAMYWYRQDPGQGLRLIYYSQIVNDFQKGDIAEGYSVSREKKESFPLTVTSAQKNPTAFYLCASTESTGTEQYFGPGTRLTVT.